This T cell receptor (beta chain) was captured in a study of T cell repertoires in cytomegalovirus infection. The overall study: Shared public TCR beta signatures pointed to both CMV infection and a matching HLA type.

This clonotype occurred once. Its antigen is not known. The V and J ends lost 6 bases and 1 base, in that order; junction bases with no gene match: 9. This CDR3 is 16 amino acids long. Using its own MiXCR run on the reads, TCRdb lists one record per CDR3 protein. This table holds hundreds of thousands of distinct CDR3 sequences, 30% to 35% found once. Study observations and caveats: Predominance within the ex vivo response was attributable to HLA-C-restricted CMV-specific TCR beta clonotypes.

The chain combines TRBV12-3 or TRBV12-4 with TRBJ2-1, with 7 bases that match TRBD2. Source: cultured PBMCs, taken from culture after CMV antigen stimulation. This sequence was found in a human donor in good health (CMV status not recorded). Some clones in this sample may be carry-over from other donors' samples. The DNA for the CDR3 is TGTGCCAGCAGCCGGTGGGGAGCGGGATCCTACAATGAGCAGTTCTTC. Translation: CASSRWGAGSYNEQFF.